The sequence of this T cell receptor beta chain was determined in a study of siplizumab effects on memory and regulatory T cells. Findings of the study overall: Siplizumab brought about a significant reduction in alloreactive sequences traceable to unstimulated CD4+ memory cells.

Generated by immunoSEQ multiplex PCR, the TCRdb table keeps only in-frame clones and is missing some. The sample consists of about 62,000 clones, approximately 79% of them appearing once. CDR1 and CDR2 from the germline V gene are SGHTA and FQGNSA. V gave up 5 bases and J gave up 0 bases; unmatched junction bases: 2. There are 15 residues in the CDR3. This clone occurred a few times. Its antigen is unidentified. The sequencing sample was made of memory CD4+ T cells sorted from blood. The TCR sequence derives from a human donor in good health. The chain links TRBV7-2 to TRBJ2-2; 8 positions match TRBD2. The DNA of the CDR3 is TGTGCCAGCAGCCAGGGACTAGCGAACACCGGGGAGCTGTTTTTT. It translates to CASSQGLANTGELFF. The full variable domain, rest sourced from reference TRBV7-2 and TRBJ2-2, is GAGVSQSPSNKVTEKGKDVELRCDPISGHTALYWYRQSLGQGLEFLIYFQGNSAPDKSGLPSDRFSAERTGGSVSTLTIQRTQQEDSAVYLCASSQGLANTGELFFGEGSRLTVL.